Each of the 18 T cell receptor beta chains below was sequenced from the same sample in a study of Graves' ophthalmopathy and Graves' hyperthyroidism. Amplified material comprised TCR beta CDR3 regions derived from RNA transcripts. The authors performed first-round RT-PCR with HTBI primers and then a second-round multiplex PCR. TCRdb analysed the multiplex PCR reads with MiXCR anew, one entry per CDR3 protein. The sample lists fewer than 250,000 distinct CDR3 sequences; 29% were seen once. The sequenced sample was peripheral blood. All receptors come from a man in his fifties with Graves' ophthalmopathy.

This clonotype was detected many times. The chain's CDR3 is CASSETSGRALGTGELFF. CDR3 sequence (DNA): TGTGCCAGCAGCGAGACTAGCGGGAGGGCCCTTGGCACCGGGGAGCTGTTTTTT. The chain is built from TRBV9 and TRBJ2-2; 14 nucleotides agree with TRBD2. The germline gives CDR1 SGDLS, CDR2 YYNGEE. Losses at the gene ends were 3 bases for V and 4 bases for J; bases not matched to a gene: 8. The length of the CDR3 is 18 residues. The variable domain in full, with the rest retrieved from reference TRBV9 and TRBJ2-2, is DSGVTQTPKHLITATGQRVTLRCSPRSGDLSVYWYQQSLDQGLQFLIQYYNGEERAKGNILERFSAQQFPDLHSELNLSSLELGDSALYFCASSETSGRALGTGELFFGEGSRLTVL.

This clonotype has a count of ten or more. This may stem from a read error, because a much larger clone lies one nucleotide away. No conserved phenylalanine or tryptophan ends this CDR3, so it is likely a read error. CDR3 in amino acids: CASSYGAYTEAFL. DNA for the CDR3: TGTGCCAGCAGTTACGGCGCTTACACTGAAGCTTTCCTT. The chain is built from TRBV6-1 and TRBJ1-1; D gene unclear. The V end lost 5 bases, the J end lost 3 bases, and 10 bases lay between the germline ends. The germline V gene encodes CDR1 MNHNS and CDR2 SASEGT. The length of the CDR3 is 13 residues.

The V and J genes are TRBV3-1 and TRBJ1-2, with unresolved D. V was cut by 1 base and J by 4 bases, with 10 bases left in between. In germline, CDR1 is LGHDT, CDR2 YNNKEL (reference sequence). The CDR3 is 14 amino acids. The CDR3 DNA reads as TGTGCCAGCAGCCAAGGGAAGGGCGGCTATGGCTACACCTTC. The encoded protein is CASSQGKGGYGYTF. The whole variable domain, filled in from reference TRBV3-1 and TRBJ1-2, reads DTAVSQTPKYLVTQMGNDKSIKCEQNLGHDTMYWYKQDSKKFLKIMFSYNNKELIINETVPNRFSPKSPDKAHLNLHINSLELGDSAVYFCASSQGKGGYGYTFGSGTRLTVV.

At least ten counts were recorded for this clonotype. The CDR3 loop is CSVEGAGQETQYF. CDR3 bases: TGCAGCGTTGAAGGGGCCGGCCAAGAGACCCAGTACTTC. The chain has TRBV29-1 and TRBJ2-5; no clear D. In germline, CDR1 is SQVTM, CDR2 ANQGSEA. The CDR3 spans 13 residues. V was cut by 1 base and J by 1 base, with 7 bases left in between.

Many counts were recorded for this clonotype. The V and J genes are TRBV6-1 and TRBJ1-1; tentatively, D is TRBD1 (5 bases). The CDR3 is 13 amino acids. V was shortened by 1 base and J by 5 bases, with 8 bases between the two germline ends. Germline V gives CDR1 MNHNS, CDR2 SASEGT. The CDR3 DNA is TGTGCCAGCAGTGAAGTGGGGGAGACTGAAGCTTTCTTT. Translating gives CASSEVGETEAFF.

This clonotype was counted at least ten times. V usage is TRBV27 and J usage is TRBJ2-7; TRBD2 matches at 10 bases. With V trimmed by 5 bases and J by 5 bases, 6 bases remained unmatched. The CDR3 extends over 14 amino acids. Germline CDR1 reads MNHEY; CDR2 reads SMNVEV (reference sequence). CDR3 protein: CASSQLAGMNEQYF. Here the CDR3 DNA reads TGTGCCAGCAGTCAACTAGCGGGAATGAACGAGCAGTACTTC.

This clonotype was detected many times. This chain links TRBV10-3 with TRBJ2-7; TRBD2 might be the D (6 bases). Germline V lookup: CDR1 ENHRY, CDR2 SYGVKD. V gave up 3 bases and J gave up 7 bases, with 10 bases separating them. The length of the CDR3 is 12 residues. The CDR3 reads CAISDAAGEQYF. The CDR3 DNA is TGTGCCATCAGTGATGCCGCGGGAGAGCAGTACTTC.

The chain has TRBV7-6 and TRBJ2-7, with D perhaps matching TRBD2 (6 bases). Deletions cut 5 bases from V and 0 bases from J, with 14 bases between. Germline lookup yields CDR1 SGHVS and CDR2 FNYEAQ. The CDR3 contains 15 residues. This chain's CDR3 is CASSQGTSSSYEQYF. The DNA of the CDR3 is TGTGCCAGCAGCCAAGGGACTTCCAGCTCCTACGAGCAGTACTTC.

In this sample, this clonotype turned up many times. The chain links TRBV9 to TRBJ1-2, with unresolved D. The CDR3 runs 14 residues. Deletions cut 0 bases from V and 6 bases from J, with 12 bases between. CDR1 and CDR2 (germline): SGDLS, YYNGEE. Written as DNA, the CDR3 is TGTGCCAGCAGCGTAGCTCATCCAGCCAATGGCTACACCTTC. This sequence encodes CASSVAHPANGYTF.

The chain joins TRBV7-2 to TRBJ1-6; 8 positions match TRBD1. Germline CDR1 SGHTA, CDR2 FQGNSA. The CDR3 is made up of 15 amino acids. The junction had 4 bases not matched to a gene; V was cut back by 0 bases and J by 9 bases. CDR3 protein: CASSLARTGSSPLHF. As DNA, the CDR3 is TGTGCCAGCAGCTTAGCCAGGACAGGGTCTTCACCCCTCCACTTT.

Here the CDR3 DNA reads TGTGCCAGCAGTTACTCCTCCTCCTTAATGTCACACGGCCAAGGGTGGGAGCAGTACTTC. This sequence encodes CASSYSSSLMSHGQGWEQYF. This rearrangement joins TRBV6-2 or TRBV6-3 to TRBJ2-7; no firm D call. V was shortened by 0 bases and J by 7 bases, with 31 bases between the two germline ends. The germline CDR1 and CDR2 sequences are MNHEY and SVGEGT. The CDR3 sequence is 20 residues long.

There are many counts of this clonotype. The gene calls are TRBV5-1 and TRBJ2-5; 11 nucleotides align to TRBD2. Germline loops: CDR1 SGHRS, CDR2 YFSETQ. The ends lost 0 bases at V and 9 bases at J; junction bases unmatched: 7. The CDR3 consists of 15 residues. The chain's CDR3 is CASSLGGTSGASQYF. The CDR3 DNA sequence: TGCGCCAGCAGCTTGGGAGGGACTAGCGGTGCGTCCCAGTACTTC.

This clonotype showed up just a few times. The chain has TRBV6-1 and TRBJ2-5, with 12 bases aligning to TRBD1. The CDR3 is made up of 16 amino acids. CDR1 and CDR2 from the germline V gene are MNHNS and SASEGT. The J segment lost 5 bases and the V segment lost 5 bases, leaving 9 bases of the junction unmatched. CDR3 amino acids: CASSRTGTGGRETQYF. CDR3 bases: TGTGCCAGCAGTCGGACCGGGACAGGGGGCCGGGAGACCCAGTACTTC.

This clonotype occurred many times. The V gene is TRBV18, the J gene TRBJ2-4; D possibly matches TRBD1 or TRBD2 (5 bases each). Germline-derived CDR1 and CDR2 are KGHSH and LQKENI. This CDR3 comprises 13 residues. Trimming took off 0 bases at V and 10 bases at J, with 10 bases between the two ends. The CDR3 DNA reads as TGTGCCAGCTCACCACCGATGGGGGAGATTCAGTACTTC. It is translated as CASSPPMGEIQYF.

At least ten counts were recorded for this clonotype. A junction end diverges from the germline sequence, so it may reflect a read error. V gene TRBV20-1 combines with J gene TRBJ2-7, with 9 positions matching TRBD2. CDR1 and CDR2 from the germline V gene are DFQATT and SNEGSKA (reference sequence). This CDR3 region has 14 residues. Here the CDR3 reads CSASPGTSSNEQYF. The CDR3 DNA reads as TGCAGTGCTAGTCCCGGGACTAGCTCCAACGAGCAGTACTTC.

The gene calls are TRBV4-1 and TRBJ1-2, with D tentatively TRBD1 (5 bases). Germline V gene data show CDR1 as MGHRA and CDR2 as YSYEKL. Between the trimmed V and J ends, which lost 0 bases and 1 base, there was a span of 12 bases. There are 16 residues in the CDR3. The CDR3 nucleotides read TGCGCCAGCAGCCAAGATCAGGCAGGGAATAACTATGGCTACACCTTC. This codes for CASSQDQAGNNYGYTF.

The chain has TRBV20-1 and TRBJ2-5; D gene unclear. The CDR3 has 12 residues. Trimming removed 3 bases from V and 2 bases from J, with 7 bases in between. Germline CDR1 and CDR2: DFQATT and SNEGSKA (reference sequence). This CDR3 is CSASGAQETQYF. Here the CDR3 DNA reads TGCAGTGCTAGCGGAGCGCAAGAGACCCAGTACTTC.

The chain employs TRBV12-3 or TRBV12-4 and TRBJ2-1, with TRBD2 matching over 9 bases. The CDR3 spans 14 residues. V gave up 6 bases and J gave up 6 bases; unmatched junction bases: 6. CDR3 coding DNA: TGTGCCAGCAGCCCCGGGACTAGCTCCAATGAGCAGTTCTTC. It translates to CASSPGTSSNEQFF.